The clone carrying this T cell receptor (beta chain) was recorded at least ten times. The antigen remains undetermined. The sample originates from a study of neurological immune-mediated disorders. Synthesis of cDNA was performed by 5'RACE using 10-nucleotide random UMIs. Each CDR3 protein is one row after TCRdb ran MiXCR on the 5' RACE reads. The data contain about 120,000 distinct CDR3 sequences, more than 2.5% of them singletons. The unsorted libraries originated from 2 million PBMCs that had been stored at -80 C. Findings of the study overall: Multiple sclerosis, the disease with the least TCR clonal expansion, fell below healthy controls, whereas HTLV-1-associated myelopathy showed the most. None of the CDR3 amino acid sequences of expanded clones were shared across subjects, and this suggested private repertoires in all groups.

Trimming left V 2 bases short and J 3 bases short, with 9 bases between. Germline CDR1 LGHDT, CDR2 YNNKEL (reference sequence). CDR3 length equals 14 residues. The material sequenced was PBMCs. This clonotype was sampled from a woman aged 25-40 years with multiple sclerosis. This chain connects TRBV3-1 to TRBJ2-3; D unclear. CDR3 region: CASSQPDPTDTQYF. The CDR3 nucleotides read TGTGCCAGCAGCCAACCCGACCCGACAGATACGCAGTATTTT.